This T cell receptor beta chain stems from a study of T-cell reconstitution after alpha-beta-depleted transplantation in children (dated by TCRdb to the mid-2010s). Broadly, across the study: The study quantitatively tracked T-cell immune reconstitution after TCRalphabeta/CD19-depleted allogeneic hematopoietic cell transplantation in children using TCR repertoire profiling.

Libraries were built with PCR. The listed sequencing device is Illumina HiSeq 2500. TCR libraries were prepared with molecular barcoding, using unique molecular identifiers to normalize TCRbeta repertoire quantification. Through fastp at Q25 and MiXCR, TCRdb rebuilt clones from the public reads, retaining in-frame beta chains. Each record represents a unique CDR3 protein, reported with the most common genes and DNA among its rows. The sample data list 200,000 or so distinct CDR3 sequences, and approximately 6.8% of these were observed just once. The top ten clones comprise around 4.3% of the sample. The research as a whole found: Hyperexpanded clone frequencies declined over subsequent months; after one year, T-cell counts and TCRbeta diversity were mostly attributed to newly produced T cells. In some patients, high TCRbeta diversity at day 60 was attributed to recipient T cells and intrathymic progenitors that had survived conditioning. The apparently early recovery of alphabetaT-cell counts about two months after transplant reportedly depended on only several hundred rapidly expanded clones that came from non-depleted graft cells.

This clonotype has only a few counts. It has no known antigen specificity. No much larger clone is present one base from it, and per-base qualities are unavailable. Reading the germline V gene (reference sequence) gives CDR1 MNHEY and CDR2 SMNVEV. The CDR3 covers 15 residues, taking in both the cysteine and the phenylalanine. The sequence is cut down to CDR3 DNA, 45 bases in frame from base 1. V is cut by 1 base and J by 4 bases, and the space between the germline ends is 11 bases. This sample's treatment or condition label indicates: allogeneic hematopoietic cell transplantation with graft depleted of TCRalphabeta T cells and CD19 B cells. TCRalphabeta/CD19-depleted allogeneic hematopoietic cell grafts were given to the transplant recipients, all of whom were children.

The specimen comprised PBMCs, sampled before TCRalphabeta/CD19-depleted stem cell transplant. This receptor was identified in a girl less than two years old with combined immunodeficiency, due to receive a stem cell transplant. The V gene is TRBV27 and the J gene is TRBJ2-1; the D gene is perhaps TRBD2, on 7 matching bases. The CDR3 protein sequence reads: CASSLWGGPYNEQFF. The nucleotide sequence is given as TGTGCCAGCAGTTTATGGGGGGGCCCGTACAATGAGCAGTTCTTC.